The T cell receptor beta chain described here comes from a study of Ad26.COV2.S vaccination and SARS-CoV-2 variants. About the research overall: COV1001, an Ad26.COV2.S trial, supplied this vaccine-arm donor. Dosing was one shot or two shots 56 days apart. Study findings and constraints: It was vaccine recipients, not placebo recipients, who had the higher spike-specific TCR breadth.

On this clone itself: Antigen specificity is unknown.

Germline-derived CDR1 and CDR2 are ENHRY and SYGVKD. This CDR3 has 13 residues. The V end lost 7 bases, the J end lost 4 bases, and 13 bases lay between the germline ends. Indicated treatment: about 20 received Ad26.COV2.S at low or high dose, single or two shots; 5 received placebo; per-sample allocation not given. The samples were gathered on day 63 after the first injection of vaccine or placebo. An Ad26 vector expressing Wuhan-strain SARS-CoV-2 spike served as the vaccine. Only in-frame clones appear in the TCRdb table, and some are missing; sequencing was by immunoSEQ multiplex PCR. Counted here are a few hundred thousand clones, about 90% occurring once; the ten biggest clones make up roughly 3.9%.

The source of this sequence is a person between 18 and 60 years old who received the Ad26.COV2.S COVID-19 vaccine or a placebo. The specimen comprised peripheral blood, sampled in a trial of Ad26.COV2.S vaccine versus placebo. This chain joins TRBV10-3 and TRBJ2-5, with a tentative D call TRBD1 (5 bases). The CDR3 coding sequence is TGTGCCATCAAAGAGACAGCTTTAGAGACCCAGTACTTC. This sequence encodes CAIKETALETQYF.